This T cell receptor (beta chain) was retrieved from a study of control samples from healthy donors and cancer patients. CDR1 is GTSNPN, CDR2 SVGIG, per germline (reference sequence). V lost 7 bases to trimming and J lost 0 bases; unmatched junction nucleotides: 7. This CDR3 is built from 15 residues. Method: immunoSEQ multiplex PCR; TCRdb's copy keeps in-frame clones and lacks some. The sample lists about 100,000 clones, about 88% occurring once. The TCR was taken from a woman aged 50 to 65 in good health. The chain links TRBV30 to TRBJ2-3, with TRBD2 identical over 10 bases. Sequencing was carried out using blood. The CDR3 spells CAYSLAGVSTDTQYF. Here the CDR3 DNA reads TGTGCCTACTCCCTAGCGGGAGTGAGCACAGATACGCAGTATTTT.